Below, 29 T cell receptor beta chains from the same sample are listed, as sequenced in a study of CD4 T cells in relation to SARS-CoV-2 and coronaviruses. The table came from immunoSEQ multiplex PCR; TCRdb's copy has only in-frame clones and leaves some out. Counted here are roughly 25,000 clones, roughly 82% occurring once; the ten biggest clones make up about 10%. CD4+ T cells from unexposed donors were obtained before the COVID-19 pandemic (2011-2018). After roughly 9 days of culture, CD4+ T cells were isolated. These receptors have no known antigen. Sequencing was carried out using CD4+ T cells from PBMCs, cultured in vitro. These receptors all come from a human donor in good health.

The chain combines TRBV19 with TRBJ1-1; 7 bases are a match to TRBD1. Germline values: CDR1 LNHDA, CDR2 SQIVND (reference sequence). The V and J ends lost 6 bases and 0 bases, in that order; junction bases with no gene match: 4. The CDR3 loop spans 14 amino acids. The CDR3: CASSQQGLNTEAFF. The CDR3 nucleotides are TGTGCCAGTAGCCAACAGGGGCTGAACACTGAAGCTTTCTTT.

The chain employs TRBV6-6 and TRBJ1-1; D ambiguous. V was shortened by 2 bases and J by 0 bases, with 13 bases between the two germline ends. The CDR3 is made up of 16 amino acids. Germline V gene lookup returns CDR1 MNHNY and CDR2 SVGAGI (reference sequence). The CDR3 nucleotides read TGTGCCAGCAGTTACCCGCTAACACAGATGAACACTGAAGCTTTCTTT. It encodes CASSYPLTQMNTEAFF.

The chain recombines TRBV10-1 with TRBJ1-4; unclear D gene. CDR3 size: 15 residues. Trimming shortened V by 0 bases and J by 7 bases, and 12 bases separated the two germline ends. CDR1 WNHNN and CDR2 SYGVQD come from the germline V gene (reference sequence). For the CDR3, the DNA is TGCGCCAGCAGTGAGTCGACGGGCCTTGGTGAAAAACTGTTTTTT. Its translation: CASSESTGLGEKLFF.

V usage is TRBV9 and J usage is TRBJ2-1; TRBD1 or TRBD2 may be the D gene (5 bases each). Looked up from germline, CDR1 is SGDLS and CDR2 is YYNGEE. V was shortened by 3 bases and J by 9 bases, with 16 bases between the two germline ends. The CDR3 covers 14 residues. The CDR3 reads CASSAGTAFGEQFF. For the CDR3, the DNA is TGTGCCAGCAGCGCCGGGACCGCTTTCGGTGAGCAGTTCTTC.

The chain combines TRBV9 with TRBJ2-3; TRBD2 might be the D (6 bases). CDR3 size: 15 residues. CDR1 is SGDLS, CDR2 YYNGEE, per germline. The V gene lost 0 bases and the J gene lost 3 bases, with 11 bases spanning the gap. This CDR3 reads CASSVGSGGTDTQYF. The CDR3 region has the DNA TGTGCCAGCAGCGTAGGTAGCGGTGGGACAGATACGCAGTATTTT.

The rearrangement links TRBV7-8 to TRBJ2-3, with a possible D match to TRBD2 (5 bases). Trimming took off 5 bases at V and 2 bases at J, with 11 bases between the two ends. This CDR3 region has 14 residues. CDR1 and CDR2 from the germline V gene are SGHVS and FQNEAQ. The CDR3 is CASSGLAFTDTQYF. Written as DNA, the CDR3 is TGTGCCAGCAGCGGGCTAGCCTTCACAGATACGCAGTATTTT.

The chain couples TRBV12-3 or TRBV12-4 to TRBJ1-3; TRBD1 might be the D (5 bases). The CDR3 is 13 residues long. V lost 6 bases and J 6 bases, leaving 12 bases between the germline ends. The CDR3 loop reads CASRSSGENTIYF. The DNA for the CDR3 is TGTGCCAGCAGGAGTTCGGGGGAAAACACCATATATTTT.

The chain uses TRBV19 and TRBJ2-2; 10 positions match TRBD1. Germline V gene lookup returns CDR1 LNHDA and CDR2 SQIVND (reference sequence). The V and J ends lost 4 bases and 6 bases, in that order; junction bases with no gene match: 5. CDR3 length: 15 residues. The CDR3 DNA follows: TGTGCCAGTAGTAAGGGGACAGGGGAGTCCGGGGAGCTGTTTTTT. It specifies CASSKGTGESGELFF. Supplemented by reference TRBV19 and TRBJ2-2, the full variable domain reads DGGITQSPKYLFRKEGQNVTLSCEQNLNHDAMYWYRQDPGQGLRLIYYSQIVNDFQKGDIAEGYSVSREKKESFPLTVTSAQKNPTAFYLCASSKGTGESGELFFGEGSRLTVL.

V is TRBV18 and J is TRBJ2-7, with 10 nucleotides matching TRBD2. V trimming: 4 bases; J trimming: 2 bases; junction bases outside the gene matches: 2. Per the germline V gene, CDR1 is KGHSH and CDR2 is LQKENI. The CDR3 has 14 amino acids. CDR3 protein: CASSQSGGAYEQYF. The CDR3 nucleotides read TGTGCCAGCTCACAGAGCGGGGGGGCCTACGAGCAGTACTTC.

V is TRBV7-3 and J is TRBJ2-5, with D tentatively TRBD1 or TRBD2 (5 bases each). The germline V gene encodes CDR1 SGHTA and CDR2 FQGTGA. This CDR3 contains 17 residues. Trimming removed 2 bases at V and 5 bases at J, with 21 bases between. CDR3: CASSLGGRGSGGETQYF. The CDR3, as DNA: TGTGCCAGCAGCTTAGGGGGACGTGGGAGTGGTGGGGAGACCCAGTACTTC.

This rearrangement joins TRBV3-1 (or the pseudogene TRBV3-2) to TRBJ1-1, with D hard to call. Germline CDR1 LGHDT, CDR2 YNNKEL (reference sequence). V gave up 2 bases and J gave up 2 bases, with 12 bases separating them. This CDR3 region has 15 residues. CDR3 nucleotides: TGTGCCAGCAGCCAACACTCGGAGGGTAACACTGAAGCTTTCTTT. Its protein is CASSQHSEGNTEAFF.

The CDR3 protein is CASSQGGAGTDTQYF. CDR3 sequence (DNA): TGTGCCAGCAGCCAAGGGGGGGCGGGCACAGATACGCAGTATTTT. The rearrangement joins TRBV3-1 (or the pseudogene TRBV3-2) to TRBJ2-3; D could derive from TRBD1 or TRBD2 (6 bases each). The CDR3 has 15 amino acids. Germline loops: CDR1 LGHDT, CDR2 YNNKEL (reference sequence). With 1 base removed from V and 1 base from J, the gap between germline ends came to 9 bases.

The CDR3 region is CASSLSASGSSDTQYF. The CDR3 DNA reads TGTGCCAGCAGCTTATCGGCTAGCGGGAGTTCAGATACGCAGTATTTT. The rearrangement joins TRBV7-3 to TRBJ2-3, with 10 bases fitting TRBD2. CDR1 is SGHTA, CDR2 FQGTGA, per germline. The CDR3 is 16 amino acids. Trimming cost V 2 bases and J 4 bases; bases outside gene matches: 6.

The genes are TRBV10-3 and TRBJ1-3, with 7 bases lining up with TRBD1. V trimming: 6 bases; J trimming: 0 bases; junction bases outside the gene matches: 8. The CDR3 runs to 16 residues. Germline V CDR1 and CDR2: ENHRY, SYGVKD. The DNA of the CDR3 is TGTGCCATCAGAGGGGACAGCGGGGACTCTGGAAACACCATATATTTT. It codes for CAIRGDSGDSGNTIYF.

This chain connects TRBV6-5 to TRBJ2-1; 7 bases fit TRBD2. V shed 2 bases and J 2 bases; nucleotides not matched to a gene: 0. Germline loops: CDR1 MNHEY, CDR2 SVGAGI. This CDR3 has 14 amino acids. The CDR3 spells CASSYGGAYNEQFF. The DNA of the CDR3 is TGTGCCAGCAGTTACGGGGGGGCCTACAATGAGCAGTTCTTC.

This rearrangement joins TRBV7-9 to TRBJ2-5; TRBD1 matches 8 bases. The CDR3 has 14 amino acids. CDR1 is SEHNR and CDR2 is FQNEAQ in the germline V gene (reference sequence). J was trimmed by 5 bases and V by 5 bases; bases with no gene match: 7. In nucleotides, the CDR3 is TGTGCCAGCAGCCTACGGACAGGGTATGAGACCCAGTACTTC. This sequence encodes CASSLRTGYETQYF.

The V gene is TRBV6-5, the J gene TRBJ2-7, with 8 positions matching TRBD2. CDR1 and CDR2 (germline): MNHEY, SVGAGI. V trimming: 6 bases; J trimming: 2 bases; junction bases outside the gene matches: 3. The CDR3 contains 13 residues. The CDR3, as DNA: TGTGCCAGCAGAACTAGCGGTGCCTACGAGCAGTACTTC. Protein: CASRTSGAYEQYF.

The chain couples TRBV2 to TRBJ2-6, with no clear D. The CDR3 is made up of 14 amino acids. With 7 bases removed from V and 2 bases from J, the gap between germline ends came to 9 bases. Germline loops: CDR1 SNHLY, CDR2 FYNNEI. The CDR3 DNA sequence: TGTGCCAGCAACCTCCCCGCTGGGGCCAACGTCCTGACTTTC. It encodes CASNLPAGANVLTF.

V and J are TRBV9 and TRBJ1-1; a possible D gene is TRBD1 (5 bases). CDR1 and CDR2 from the germline V gene are SGDLS and YYNGEE. V lost 4 bases, J lost 3 bases, and 13 bases lay in between. The CDR3 has 14 amino acids. The CDR3 DNA reads as TGTGCCAGCAGCCCCTTGGACACCCACACTGAAGCTTTCTTT. Its protein is CASSPLDTHTEAFF.

The V call is TRBV19, the J call TRBJ2-1, with D perhaps being TRBD1 or TRBD2 (5 bases each). CDR1 is LNHDA and CDR2 is SQIVND in the germline V gene (reference sequence). Trimming left V 4 bases short and J 0 bases short, with 28 bases between. The CDR3 length is 21 residues. CDR3 sequence: CASSTPPRAGYLGDSYNEQFF. The CDR3 coding sequence is TGTGCCAGTAGTACGCCCCCAAGGGCGGGCTACCTGGGGGACTCCTACAATGAGCAGTTCTTC.

The rearrangement uses TRBV9 and TRBJ2-3; D is possibly TRBD2 (6 bases). Trimming cost V 4 bases and J 2 bases, with 14 bases left between them. The CDR3 consists of 15 residues. Looked up from germline, CDR1 is SGDLS and CDR2 is YYNGEE. The CDR3 DNA reads TGTGCCAGCAGCCGGTCAGCGGGTCTCACAGATACGCAGTATTTT. Its translation: CASSRSAGLTDTQYF.

The chain couples TRBV7-2 to TRBJ2-2; D remains unclear. Trimming pared 6 bases from V and 6 bases from J, leaving 11 bases between. The CDR3 contains 13 residues. Germline V CDR1 and CDR2: SGHTA, FQGNSA. For the CDR3, the DNA is TGTGCCAGCAGTCCCAATTCGGCCGGGGAGCTGTTTTTT. Translation: CASSPNSAGELFF.

V usage is TRBV21-1 and J usage is TRBJ2-7; TRBD1, the D gene given by the table, was not confirmed from the DNA. TRBV21-1 is a recognized pseudogene. The CDR3 spans 18 residues. CDR3 residues: CASSKRIPLGAFPYEQYF. CDR3 coding DNA: TGTGCCAGCAGCAAAAGGATCCCGTTGGGGGCATTCCCCTACGAGCAGTACTTC.

The rearrangement joins TRBV7-8 to TRBJ1-1; a weak D match, TRBD1 (5 bases). CDR3 length: 14 residues. Trimming took 3 bases from V and 5 from J, leaving 13 bases between them. Germline values: CDR1 SGHVS, CDR2 FQNEAQ. CDR3 residues: CASSFDRKMTEAFF. The CDR3 DNA reads as TGTGCCAGCAGCTTCGACAGAAAGATGACTGAAGCTTTCTTT.

The rearrangement joins TRBV7-9 to TRBJ1-1; D unclear. CDR1 SEHNR and CDR2 FQNEAQ come from the germline V gene (reference sequence). V was shortened by 4 bases and J by 5 bases, with 11 bases between the two germline ends. The CDR3 has 13 residues. This chain's CDR3 is CASSSQGRTEAFF. The CDR3 DNA sequence: TGTGCCAGCAGCTCCCAAGGGAGGACTGAAGCTTTCTTT.

The chain couples TRBV5-1 to TRBJ1-2; D uncertain. This CDR3 comprises 13 residues. The V gene's germline CDR1 is SGHRS and CDR2 YFSETQ. Trimming shortened V by 3 bases and J by 2 bases, and 8 bases separated the two germline ends. CDR3 in amino acids: CASSSTPNYGYTF. DNA for the CDR3: TGCGCCAGCAGCTCGACACCAAACTATGGCTACACCTTC.

This clone has a handful of counts. This chain links TRBV4-3 with TRBJ2-1, with 7 nucleotides matching TRBD1. V gave up 4 bases and J gave up 0 bases; unmatched junction bases: 3. Germline CDR1 is LGHNA and CDR2 is YSLEER. This CDR3 has 15 residues. DNA of the CDR3: TGCGCCAGCAGCCTTGGGACAGCCTCCTACAATGAGCAGTTCTTC. This codes for CASSLGTASYNEQFF.

The rearrangement joins TRBV4-1 to TRBJ1-5, with D tentatively TRBD1 (5 bases). The V end lost 1 base, the J end lost 2 bases, and 21 bases lay between the germline ends. Germline V gene lookup returns CDR1 MGHRA and CDR2 YSYEKL. This CDR3 is 19 amino acids long. The chain's CDR3 is CASSQAPQEGRSGNQPQHF. CDR3 nucleotides: TGCGCCAGCAGCCAAGCCCCCCAGGAGGGGCGCTCAGGCAATCAGCCCCAGCATTTT.

This chain joins TRBV6-2 or TRBV6-3 and TRBJ2-4; no clear D gene. Germline CDR1 MNHEY, CDR2 SVGEGT. Trimming shortened V by 6 bases and J by 0 bases, and 9 bases separated the two germline ends. The CDR3 covers 14 residues. The CDR3 region has the DNA TGTGCCAGCAGCCCCCCGGTAGCCAAAAACATTCAGTACTTC. Protein product: CASSPPVAKNIQYF.